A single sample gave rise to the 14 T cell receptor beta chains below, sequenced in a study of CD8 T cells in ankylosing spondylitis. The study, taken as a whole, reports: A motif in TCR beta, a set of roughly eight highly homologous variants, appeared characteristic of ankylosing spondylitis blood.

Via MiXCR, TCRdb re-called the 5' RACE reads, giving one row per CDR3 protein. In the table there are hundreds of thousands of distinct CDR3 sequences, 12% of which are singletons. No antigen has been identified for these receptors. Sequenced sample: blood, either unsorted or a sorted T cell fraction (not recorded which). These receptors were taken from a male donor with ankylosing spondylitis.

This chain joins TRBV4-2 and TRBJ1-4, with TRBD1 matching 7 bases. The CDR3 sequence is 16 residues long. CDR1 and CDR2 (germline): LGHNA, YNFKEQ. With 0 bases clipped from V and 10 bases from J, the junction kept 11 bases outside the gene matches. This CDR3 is CASSQDPRQGLGKLFF. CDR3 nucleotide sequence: TGTGCCAGCAGCCAAGATCCAAGACAGGGTCTCGGAAAACTGTTTTTT.

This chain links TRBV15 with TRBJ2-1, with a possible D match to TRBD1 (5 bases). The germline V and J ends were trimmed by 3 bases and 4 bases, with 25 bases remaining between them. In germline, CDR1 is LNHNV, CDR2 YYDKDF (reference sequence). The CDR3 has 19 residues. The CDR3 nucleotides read TGTGCCACCAGCAGTGATGACAGTGACCCAGACCGGCGATACAATGAGCAGTTCTTC. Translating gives CATSSDDSDPDRRYNEQFF.

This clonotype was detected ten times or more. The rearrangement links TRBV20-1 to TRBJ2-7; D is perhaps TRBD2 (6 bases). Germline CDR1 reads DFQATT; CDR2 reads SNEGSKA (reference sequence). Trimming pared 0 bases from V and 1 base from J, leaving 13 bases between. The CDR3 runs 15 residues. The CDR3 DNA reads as TGCAGTGCTAGAGAGGGCACGGGGAGGTCCTACGAGCAGTACTTC. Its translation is CSAREGTGRSYEQYF.

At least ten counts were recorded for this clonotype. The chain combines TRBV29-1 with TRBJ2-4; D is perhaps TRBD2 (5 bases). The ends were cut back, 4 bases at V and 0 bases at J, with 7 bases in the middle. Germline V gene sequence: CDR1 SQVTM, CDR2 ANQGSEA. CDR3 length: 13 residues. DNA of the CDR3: TGCAGCGTTGGGACTCTAGCCAAAAACATTCAGTACTTC. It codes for CSVGTLAKNIQYF.

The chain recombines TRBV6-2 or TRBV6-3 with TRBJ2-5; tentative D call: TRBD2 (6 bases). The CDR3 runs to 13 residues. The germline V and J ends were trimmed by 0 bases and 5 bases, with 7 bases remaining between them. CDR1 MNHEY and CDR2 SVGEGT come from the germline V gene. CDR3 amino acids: CASSYSAGETQYF. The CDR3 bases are TGTGCCAGCAGTTACTCGGCGGGGGAGACCCAGTACTTC.

The CDR3 DNA reads TGCGCCAGCAGCCAAAAAGGGGATACGCAGTATTTT. Residues: CASSQKGDTQYF. V is TRBV5-1 and J is TRBJ2-3, with unresolved D. CDR1 and CDR2 from the germline V gene are SGHRS and YFSETQ. V lost 4 bases and J 6 bases, leaving 9 bases between the germline ends. The CDR3 sequence is 12 residues long.

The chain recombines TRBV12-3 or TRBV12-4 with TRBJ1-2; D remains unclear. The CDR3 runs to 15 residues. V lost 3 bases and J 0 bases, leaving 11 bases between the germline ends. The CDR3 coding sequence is TGTGCCAGCAGTTTGGCGGCAACAGCTAACTATGGCTACACCTTC. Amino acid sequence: CASSLAATANYGYTF.

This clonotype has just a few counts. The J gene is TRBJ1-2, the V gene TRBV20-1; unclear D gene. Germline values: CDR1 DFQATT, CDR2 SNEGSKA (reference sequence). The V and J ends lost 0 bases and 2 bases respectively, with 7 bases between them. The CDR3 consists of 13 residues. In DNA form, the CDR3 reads TGCAGTGCTAGAGATGGCTGGAACTATGGCTACACCTTC. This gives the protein CSARDGWNYGYTF.

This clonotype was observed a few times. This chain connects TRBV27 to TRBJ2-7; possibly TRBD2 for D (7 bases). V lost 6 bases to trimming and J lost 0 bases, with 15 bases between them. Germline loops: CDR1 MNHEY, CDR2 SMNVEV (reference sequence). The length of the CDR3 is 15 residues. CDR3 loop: CASRRGGPSSYEQYF. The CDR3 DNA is TGTGCCAGCAGAAGGGGGGGCCCAAGCTCCTACGAGCAGTACTTC.

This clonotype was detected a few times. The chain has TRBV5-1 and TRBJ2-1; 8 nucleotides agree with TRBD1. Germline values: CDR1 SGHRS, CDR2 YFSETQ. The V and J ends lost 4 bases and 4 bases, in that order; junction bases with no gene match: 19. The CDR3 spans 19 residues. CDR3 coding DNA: TGCGCCAGCAGCCCCGGACAGGGATGGGAACTGGGGGTATACAATGAGCAGTTCTTC. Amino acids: CASSPGQGWELGVYNEQFF.

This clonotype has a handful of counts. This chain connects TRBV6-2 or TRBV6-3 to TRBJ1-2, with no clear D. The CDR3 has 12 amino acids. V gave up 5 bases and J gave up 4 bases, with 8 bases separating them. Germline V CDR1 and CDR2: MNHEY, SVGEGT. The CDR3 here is CASSRAFYGYTF. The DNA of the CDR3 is TGTGCCAGCAGTCGGGCCTTCTATGGCTACACCTTC.

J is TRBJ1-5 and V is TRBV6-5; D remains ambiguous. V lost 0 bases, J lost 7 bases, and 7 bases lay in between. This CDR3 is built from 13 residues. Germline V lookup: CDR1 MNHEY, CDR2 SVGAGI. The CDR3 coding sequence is TGTGCCAGCAGTTACTCGGCGGAGCAGCCCCAGCATTTT. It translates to CASSYSAEQPQHF.

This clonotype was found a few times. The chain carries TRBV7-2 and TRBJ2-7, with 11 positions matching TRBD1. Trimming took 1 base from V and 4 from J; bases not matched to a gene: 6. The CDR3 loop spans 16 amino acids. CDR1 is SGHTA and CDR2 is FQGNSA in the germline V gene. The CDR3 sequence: CASSLDGTGGLYEQYF. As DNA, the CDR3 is TGTGCCAGCAGCTTAGATGGGACAGGGGGACTGTACGAGCAGTACTTC.

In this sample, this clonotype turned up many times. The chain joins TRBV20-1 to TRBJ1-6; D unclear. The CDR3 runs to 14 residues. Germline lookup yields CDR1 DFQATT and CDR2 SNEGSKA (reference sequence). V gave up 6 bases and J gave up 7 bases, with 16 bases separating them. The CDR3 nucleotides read TGCAGTGCCCCCGGACGGACCCCCAATTCACCCCTCCACTTT. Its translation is CSAPGRTPNSPLHF.